The next 22 T cell receptor beta chains were all read from a single sample in a study of cytomegalovirus exposure and HLA in healthy donors (dated by TCRdb to between 2016 and 2019). Library preparation employed the immunoSEQ multiplex PCR assay. For the multiplex PCR, a mixture combining 60 forward primers for TCR Vbeta segments and 13 reverse primers for TCR Jbeta segments was used. In TCRdb, the immuneACCESS table is reduced to in-frame sequences with V and J assigned. These tables do not hold every clone; where another copy was compared, an unresolved V gene accounts for under half, and the others remain unexplained. A total of some 120,000 clones appear in this sample, roughly 80% of them only once. More than 0.95% of the sample belongs to the ten largest clones. Sequencing used PBMCs. The receptors shown here come from a man over 45 in good health and CMV-seronegative.

The chain carries TRBV27 and TRBJ2-1, with 8 bases aligning to TRBD1. In germline, CDR1 is MNHEY, CDR2 SMNVEV (reference sequence). The J segment lost 4 bases and the V segment lost 2 bases, leaving 4 bases of the junction unmatched. This CDR3 is 15 amino acids long. The chain's CDR3 is CASSLRQGAYNEQFF. DNA for the CDR3: TGTGCCAGCAGTTTAAGGCAGGGGGCTTACAATGAGCAGTTCTTC.

This clone was seen a handful of times. The rearrangement uses TRBV9 and TRBJ2-5; TRBD2 matches 8 bases. This CDR3 spans 15 amino acids. Germline CDR1 is SGDLS and CDR2 is YYNGEE. V dropped 0 bases and J dropped 4; count of bases not matched to a gene: 5. The CDR3 coding sequence is TGTGCCAGCAGCGTAGGTAGCGGGGTAGTAGAGACCCAGTACTTC. Amino acids: CASSVGSGVVETQYF.

The chain couples TRBV7-2 to TRBJ1-5; the D gene is possibly TRBD1 (5 bases). Germline CDR1 and CDR2: SGHTA and FQGNSA. The CDR3 extends over 15 amino acids. V lost 6 bases, J lost 3 bases, and 15 bases lay in between. For the CDR3, the DNA is TGTGCCAGCAGACGAGGCATGGGGCCCAATCAGCCCCAGCATTTT. Translation gives CASRRGMGPNQPQHF. The complete variable domain, with remaining parts taken from reference TRBV7-2 and TRBJ1-5, reads GAGVSQSPSNKVTEKGKDVELRCDPISGHTALYWYRQSLGQGLEFLIYFQGNSAPDKSGLPSDRFSAERTGGSVSTLTIQRTQQEDSAVYLCASRRGMGPNQPQHFGDGTRLSIL.

The chain employs TRBV30 and TRBJ1-1; D gene uncertain. The V end was cut by 0 bases, the J end by 0 bases, with 5 bases between. Germline V gene sequence: CDR1 GTSNPN, CDR2 SVGIG (reference sequence). This CDR3 has 13 amino acids. This CDR3 is CAWSVLLNTEAFF. The CDR3 DNA sequence: TGTGCCTGGAGTGTACTGTTGAACACTGAAGCTTTCTTT.

The V gene is TRBV10-3, the J gene TRBJ2-6, with D possibly being TRBD2 (6 bases). V lost 7 bases to trimming and J lost 1 base, with 14 bases between them. This CDR3 spans 16 amino acids. In germline, CDR1 is ENHRY, CDR2 SYGVKD. The CDR3 bases are TGTGCCATCAATGACGGGAGTGGGTCTGGGGCCAACGTCCTGACTTTC. Amino acids: CAINDGSGSGANVLTF.

The chain carries TRBV28 and TRBJ2-5, with 10 bases lining up with TRBD1. Germline CDR1 MDHEN, CDR2 SYDVKM. With 6 bases clipped from V and 3 bases from J, the junction kept 7 bases outside the gene matches. The CDR3 totals 15 residues. CDR3 protein: CASSAAGTGEETQYF. In DNA, the CDR3 is TGTGCCAGCAGCGCCGCCGGGACAGGGGAAGAGACCCAGTACTTC.

The V call is TRBV5-6, the J call TRBJ2-5; TRBD1 matches 8 bases. The J call may not be correct, given that the DNA end is closer to TRBJ2-7. The germline gives CDR1 SGHDT, CDR2 YYEEEE. The CDR3 runs 14 residues. CDR3 DNA sequence: TGTGCCAGCAGCTTGGGGACAGGGAGTAACGAGCAGTACTTC. Its translation: CASSLGTGSNEQYF.

This clone was counted between two and nine times. V and J are TRBV10-3 and TRBJ2-3, with D possibly being TRBD2 (6 bases). The germline V gene has CDR1 ENHRY and CDR2 SYGVKD. CDR3 size: 14 residues. Trimming removed 6 bases at V and 5 bases at J, with 15 bases between. The CDR3 DNA is TGTGCCATCAGAGGAGGGCAGGGCGAAGATACGCAGTATTTT. Translating it yields CAIRGGQGEDTQYF.

The CDR3 region is CASSLEVGDSYEQYF. The CDR3 bases are TGTGCCAGCAGCTTGGAAGTAGGAGACTCCTACGAGCAGTACTTC. The V gene is TRBV5-4, the J gene TRBJ2-7; D unresolved. The CDR3 loop spans 15 amino acids. The germline V gene has CDR1 SGHNT and CDR2 YYREEE (reference sequence). V dropped 0 bases and J dropped 0 bases, with 10 bases sitting between them.

This clone has at least ten counts. The chain is built from TRBV4-3 and TRBJ2-1; the D is unclear. The germline V gene has CDR1 LGHNA and CDR2 YSLEER. The CDR3 is 12 amino acids. Trimming removed 1 base from V and 6 bases from J, with 4 bases in between. The CDR3 is CASSQGGNEQFF. The CDR3 DNA sequence: TGCGCCAGCAGCCAAGGAGGCAATGAGCAGTTCTTC.

V is TRBV4-1 and J is TRBJ1-2, with a possible D match to TRBD1 (6 bases). This CDR3 has 15 amino acids. Trimming cost V 4 bases and J 4 bases, with 16 bases left between them. Per the germline V gene, CDR1 is MGHRA and CDR2 is YSYEKL. CDR3 in DNA: TGCGCCAGCAGCCTTAGCACAGGGAGTACCTATGGCTACACCTTC. This encodes CASSLSTGSTYGYTF.

The chain uses TRBV7-9 and TRBJ2-7; D may be TRBD2 (5 bases). Germline V gene data show CDR1 as SEHNR and CDR2 as FQNEAQ (reference sequence). The CDR3 extends over 16 amino acids. Deletions cut 5 bases from V and 0 bases from J, with 17 bases between. The CDR3 DNA reads as TGTGCCAGCAGCCCCAGTCCTAAGCGGCACTCCTACGAGCAGTACTTC. The encoded protein is CASSPSPKRHSYEQYF.

This clone was seen a single time. The V gene is TRBV7-9, the J gene TRBJ2-7; TRBD2 matches at 11 bases. Germline loops: CDR1 SEHNR, CDR2 FQNEAQ (reference sequence). The trim removed 3 bases at V and 5 bases at J, leaving 3 bases unmatched. There are 14 residues in the CDR3. The CDR3 bases are TGTGCCAGCAGCTTCCTAGCGGGAGGCCACGAGCAGTACTTC. Residues: CASSFLAGGHEQYF. Together with reference TRBV7-9 and TRBJ2-7, the CDR3 gives the full variable domain: DTGVSQNPRHKITKRGQNVTFRCDPISEHNRLYWYRQTLGQGPEFLTYFQNEAQLEKSRLLSDRFSAERPKGSFSTLEIQRTEQGDSAMYLCASSFLAGGHEQYFGPGTRLTVT.

The chain joins TRBV7-9 to TRBJ2-5, with unresolved D. Germline V gene data show CDR1 as SEHNR and CDR2 as FQNEAQ (reference sequence). This CDR3 is built from 16 residues. Trimming took 5 bases from V and 3 from J, leaving 19 bases between them. CDR3 coding DNA: TGTGCCAGCAGCCCCGCTGGAGACGGTAGGAAAGAGACCCAGTACTTC. It is translated as CASSPAGDGRKETQYF. Variable domain in full (rest from reference TRBV7-9 and TRBJ2-5): DTGVSQNPRHKITKRGQNVTFRCDPISEHNRLYWYRQTLGQGPEFLTYFQNEAQLEKSRLLSDRFSAERPKGSFSTLEIQRTEQGDSAMYLCASSPAGDGRKETQYFGPGTRLLVL.

The rearrangement links TRBV6-1 to TRBJ1-3; D unclear. The germline gives CDR1 MNHNS, CDR2 SASEGT. This CDR3 contains 16 residues. V lost 3 bases to trimming and J lost 0 bases, with 12 bases between them. CDR3 sequence reads: CASSEVYSNSGNTIYF. The CDR3 DNA reads TGTGCCAGCAGTGAGGTTTACAGCAACTCTGGAAACACCATATATTTT.

Within the sample, this clone is large. CDR3 in amino acids: CASSLGWGPEQYF. The CDR3 DNA follows: TGTGCCAGCAGCTTGGGATGGGGCCCCGAGCAGTACTTC. The chain uses TRBV5-5 and TRBJ2-7; possible D gene TRBD1, 5 bases. V was pared by 0 bases and J by 6 bases, with 10 bases between. This CDR3 has 13 amino acids. The germline V gene has CDR1 SGHKS and CDR2 YYEKEE (reference sequence).

This chain connects TRBV19 to TRBJ1-5, with TRBD1 as a possible D gene (6 bases). V shed 7 bases and J shed 0 bases, with 10 bases lying between them. In germline, CDR1 is LNHDA, CDR2 SQIVND (reference sequence). The CDR3 runs to 14 residues. CDR3 in amino acids: CASNRDYSNQPQHF. CDR3 sequence (DNA): TGTGCCAGTAACAGGGATTATAGCAATCAGCCCCAGCATTTT.

This rearrangement joins TRBV29-1 to TRBJ2-5, with TRBD2 matching 12 bases. Germline values: CDR1 SQVTM, CDR2 ANQGSEA. The J segment lost 5 bases and the V segment lost 1 base, leaving 5 bases of the junction unmatched. CDR3 size: 15 residues. CDR3 loop: CSVEGTSGVGETQYF. In DNA form, the CDR3 reads TGCAGCGTTGAAGGGACTAGCGGGGTGGGGGAGACCCAGTACTTC.

The CDR3 nucleotides are TGCGCCAGCGAAGAGGGGGGGCGCACAGATACGCAGTATTTT. As protein: CASEEGGRTDTQYF. V usage is TRBV5-1 and J usage is TRBJ2-3; D perhaps matches TRBD2 (7 bases). CDR1 SGHRS and CDR2 YFSETQ come from the germline V gene. V shed 7 bases and J shed 1 base, with 13 bases lying between them. The CDR3 runs to 14 residues. Drawing the rest from reference TRBV5-1 and TRBJ2-3, the complete variable domain is KAGVTQTPRYLIKTRGQQVTLSCSPISGHRSVSWYQQTPGQGLQFLFEYFSETQRNKGNFPGRFSGRQFSNSRSEMNVSTLELGDSALYLCASEEGGRTDTQYFGPGTRLTVL.

The rearrangement uses TRBV11-2 and TRBJ1-1; D not certain. CDR3 size: 14 residues. Germline CDR1 is SGHAT and CDR2 is FQNNGV. V was trimmed by 5 bases and J by 4 bases, leaving 14 bases between them. The CDR3 region is CASSLSRAVTEAFF. CDR3 sequence (DNA): TGTGCCAGCAGCCTGTCCCGCGCGGTCACTGAAGCTTTCTTT.

J is TRBJ2-1 and V is TRBV5-4, with a tentative D call TRBD1 (6 bases). CDR3 size: 14 residues. Germline-derived CDR1 and CDR2 are SGHNT and YYREEE (reference sequence). V lost 4 bases, J lost 5 bases, and 13 bases lay in between. CDR3: CASSRGGTDNEQFF. The CDR3 DNA follows: TGTGCCAGCAGCCGAGGGGGAACCGACAATGAGCAGTTCTTC.

In this sample, this clone turned up once. The CDR3 loop is CASSPRMGARGELFF. The CDR3, as DNA: TGTGCCAGCAGCCCTCGGATGGGGGCTAGGGGGGAGCTGTTTTTT. The chain uses TRBV14 and TRBJ2-2; maybe TRBD1 (6 bases). There are 15 residues in the CDR3. Trimming took 4 bases from V and 8 from J, leaving 17 bases between them. Germline lookup yields CDR1 SGHDN and CDR2 FVKESK.